This TCR beta chain was sequenced in a study of control samples from healthy donors and cancer patients. Germline V CDR1 and CDR2: MDHEN, SYDVKM. Trimming stripped 2 bases from V and 2 bases from J, with 12 bases between. The CDR3 is made up of 16 amino acids. The method was immunoSEQ multiplex PCR; TCRdb's version includes in-frame clones alone and lacks a portion of them. The sample gives some 87,000 clones, 91% of which show up once; approximately 14% is in the top ten. The sequencing input was blood. This sequence joins TRBV28 and TRBJ2-2, with D tentatively TRBD2 (6 bases). This clonotype was obtained from a young man in good health. The CDR3 loop reads CASSLSGPTNTGELFF. The DNA of the CDR3 is TGTGCCAGCAGTTTAAGCGGGCCGACCAACACCGGGGAGCTGTTTTTT.